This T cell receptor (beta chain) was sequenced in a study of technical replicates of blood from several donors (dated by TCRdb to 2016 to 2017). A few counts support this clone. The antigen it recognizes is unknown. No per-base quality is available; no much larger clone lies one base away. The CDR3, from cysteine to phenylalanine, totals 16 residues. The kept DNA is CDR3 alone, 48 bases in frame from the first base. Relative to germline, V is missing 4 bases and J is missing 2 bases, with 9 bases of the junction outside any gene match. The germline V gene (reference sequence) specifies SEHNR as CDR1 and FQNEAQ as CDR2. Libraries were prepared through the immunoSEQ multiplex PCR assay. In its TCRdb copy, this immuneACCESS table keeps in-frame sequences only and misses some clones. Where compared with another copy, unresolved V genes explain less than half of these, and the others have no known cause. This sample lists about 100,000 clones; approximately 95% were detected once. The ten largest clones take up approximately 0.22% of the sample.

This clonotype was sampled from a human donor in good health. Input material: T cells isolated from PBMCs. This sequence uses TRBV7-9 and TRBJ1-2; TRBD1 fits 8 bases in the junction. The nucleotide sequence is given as TGTGCCAGCAGCTCTACGATCAACAGGGGGAACTATGGCTACACCTTC. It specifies CASSSTINRGNYGYTF. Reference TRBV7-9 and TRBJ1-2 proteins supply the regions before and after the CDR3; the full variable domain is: DTGVSQNPRHKITKRGQNVTFRCDPISEHNRLYWYRQTLGQGPEFLTYFQNEAQLEKSRLLSDRFSAERPKGSFSTLEIQRTEQGDSAMYLCASSSTINRGNYGYTFGSGTRLTVV.